These T cell receptor beta chains were read from a single sample in a study of vaccination and CD4 T cells after COVID-19. One entry per CDR3 protein results from TCRdb running MiXCR on the PCR reads. Counted here are 9,500 to 14,000 distinct CDR3 sequences, about 40% occurring once; the ten biggest clones make up more than 15%. These receptors are not linked to any known antigen. The sequencing sample was made of CD4+ T cells from blood, cultured in vitro. Receptors were obtained from a human donor in good health. Each CDR3 is given with its conserved first and last residue. D genes are given only for firm matches. Where a row states a size, it is once, few, many or the class of an expanded clone; other rows omit it.

V: TRBV15
length: 15
D: -
size: few
J: TRBJ1-1
CDR3: CATSRDPGMGTEAFF
DNA: TGTGCCACCAGCAGAGATCCGGGTATGGGCACTGAAGCTTTCTTT

V: TRBV10-3
length: 18
D: TRBD2
size: few
J: TRBJ2-3
CDR3: CAISVRAGEFNSTDTQYF
DNA: TGTGCCATCAGTGTAAGAGCGGGGGAATTCAACAGCACAGATACGCAGTATTTT

V: TRBV6-2/TRBV6-3
length: 14
D: -
size: -
J: TRBJ1-1
CDR3: CASRRDGGYTEAFF
DNA: TGTGCCAGCAGACGGGACGGTGGGTACACTGAAGCTTTCTTT

V: TRBV5-4
length: 13
D: -
size: few
J: TRBJ2-5
CDR3: CASSLGRQETQYF
DNA: TGTGCCAGCAGCTTGGGTCGGCAAGAGACCCAGTACTTC

V: TRBV27
length: 18
D: TRBD1
size: -
J: TRBJ2-2
CDR3: CASSPPQTGTVNTGELFF
DNA: TGTGCCAGCAGTCCCCCTCAGACCGGGACAGTGAACACCGGGGAGCTGTTTTTT

V: TRBV11-2
length: 13
D: -
size: -
J: TRBJ1-2
CDR3: CASSLNSVYGYTF
DNA: TGTGCCAGCAGCTTAAATTCAGTCTATGGCTACACCTTC

V: TRBV7-6
length: 13
D: -
size: few
J: TRBJ1-1
CDR3: CASSLGAAVEAFF
DNA: TGTGCCAGCAGCTTGGGCGCGGCAGTTGAAGCTTTCTTT

V: TRBV20-1
length: 10
D: -
size: -
J: TRBJ2-7
CDR3: CSARRDEQYF
DNA: TGCAGTGCTAGGCGGGACGAGCAGTACTTC

V: TRBV20-1
length: 15
D: TRBD1
size: -
J: TRBJ2-7
CDR3: CSAMKQGPVGWEQYF
DNA: TGCAGTGCTATGAAACAGGGGCCAGTAGGTTGGGAGCAGTACTTC

V: TRBV6-2/TRBV6-3
length: 15
D: TRBD2
size: -
J: TRBJ2-3
CDR3: CASSDRLAGADTQYF
DNA: TGTGCCAGCAGTGACAGACTAGCGGGAGCAGATACGCAGTATTTT

V: TRBV27
length: 13
D: -
size: -
J: TRBJ2-7
CDR3: CASSFPGAYEQYF
DNA: TGTGCCAGCAGTTTTCCAGGGGCCTACGAGCAGTACTTC

V: TRBV7-8
length: 16
D: TRBD1
size: -
J: TRBJ2-1
CDR3: CASSLEWAGGLNEQFF
DNA: TGTGCCAGCAGCTTAGAATGGGCAGGGGGCTTGAATGAGCAGTTCTTC

V: TRBV7-9
length: 12
D: TRBD1
size: -
J: TRBJ1-1
CDR3: CASSPRTGEAFF
DNA: TGTGCCAGCAGCCCCCGGACAGGGGAAGCTTTCTTT

V: TRBV11-2
length: 11
D: -
size: -
J: TRBJ2-7
CDR3: CASSFHNEQYF
DNA: TGTGCCAGCAGCTTTCACAACGAGCAGTACTTC

V: TRBV2
length: 14
D: TRBD2
size: -
J: TRBJ2-1
CDR3: CASKRDVPYNEQFF
DNA: TGTGCCAGCAAGCGGGACGTCCCCTACAATGAGCAGTTCTTC

V: TRBV4-1
length: 13
D: -
size: few
J: TRBJ2-7
CDR3: CASSQEAGLEQYF
DNA: TGCGCCAGCAGCCAAGAGGCAGGCCTCGAGCAGTACTTC

V: TRBV28
length: 17
D: TRBD1
size: -
J: TRBJ2-3
CDR3: CASSFFASTGGTDTQYF
DNA: TGTGCCAGCAGTTTCTTCGCCTCGACAGGGGGCACAGATACGCAGTATTTT

V: TRBV19
length: 12
D: -
size: -
J: TRBJ2-3
CDR3: CASKVGTDTQYF
DNA: TGTGCCAGTAAGGTCGGCACAGATACGCAGTATTTT

V: TRBV6-1
length: 16
D: -
size: -
J: TRBJ2-7
CDR3: CASSNPDRRSSYEQYF
DNA: TGTGCCAGCAGTAACCCCGACAGGCGTAGCTCCTACGAGCAGTACTTC

V: TRBV19
length: 12
D: TRBD1
size: few
J: TRBJ2-7
CDR3: CASSLHRGEQYF
DNA: TGTGCCAGTAGTCTTCACAGGGGCGAGCAGTACTTC

V: TRBV19
length: 14
D: -
size: -
J: TRBJ1-1
CDR3: CASSIRSPLSGSFF
DNA: TGTGCCAGTAGTATACGGTCTCCTCTAAGTGGGTCTTTCTTT

V: TRBV7-9
length: 13
D: -
size: -
J: TRBJ2-2
CDR3: CASSLRDTGELFF
DNA: TGTGCCAGCAGCTTAAGAGATACCGGGGAGCTGTTTTTT

V: TRBV7-2
length: 16
D: -
size: -
J: TRBJ2-7
CDR3: CASSLVGVEGPYEQYF
DNA: TGTGCCAGCAGCTTAGTCGGGGTGGAGGGCCCGTACGAGCAGTACTTC

V: TRBV30
length: 11
D: -
size: once
J: TRBJ2-7
CDR3: CAWANSYEQYF
DNA: TGTGCCTGGGCGAACTCCTACGAGCAGTACTTC

V: TRBV19
length: 14
D: -
size: -
J: TRBJ2-7
CDR3: CVSSLPGGLGEQYF
DNA: TGTGTCAGTAGCCTCCCCGGAGGGCTTGGCGAGCAGTACTTC

V: TRBV4-3
length: 14
D: -
size: -
J: TRBJ1-2
CDR3: CASSQDIRRRGYTF
DNA: TGCGCCAGCAGCCAAGATATTCGGCGACGGGGCTACACCTTC

V: TRBV28
length: 16
D: TRBD2
size: -
J: TRBJ2-7
CDR3: CASSSPSGSGTYEQYF
DNA: TGTGCCAGCAGTTCTCCTAGCGGGTCAGGAACCTACGAGCAGTACTTC

V: TRBV6-2/TRBV6-3
length: 17
D: -
size: few
J: TRBJ2-3
CDR3: CASSVMSLRGTWDTQYF
DNA: TGTGCCAGCAGTGTCATGTCGTTGCGAGGGACGTGGGATACGCAGTATTTT

V: TRBV20-1
length: 19
D: -
size: -
J: TRBJ2-1
CDR3: CSASSSARGHPLSYNEQFF
DNA: TGCAGTGCCTCTTCTTCGGCTAGAGGACACCCTCTATCCTACAATGAGCAGTTCTTC

V: TRBV10-3
length: 18
D: TRBD1
size: few
J: TRBJ1-6
CDR3: CAISDSRTGPKGGSPLHF
DNA: TGTGCCATCAGTGATTCCCGGACAGGACCCAAAGGGGGTTCACCCCTCCACTTT

V: TRBV6-5
length: 15
D: -
size: -
J: TRBJ2-7
CDR3: CASSFQGGAGYEQYF
DNA: TGTGCCAGCAGTTTCCAGGGGGGTGCGGGCTACGAGCAGTACTTC

V: TRBV20-1
length: 12
D: TRBD1
size: few
J: TRBJ1-5
CDR3: CSAGDREQPQHF
DNA: TGCAGTGCGGGGGACAGGGAACAGCCCCAGCATTTT

V: TRBV6-1
length: 15
D: -
size: few
J: TRBJ1-5
CDR3: CASSGLQRSNQPQHF
DNA: TGTGCCAGCAGTGGCCTCCAACGTAGCAATCAGCCCCAGCATTTT

V: TRBV20-1
length: 15
D: TRBD2
size: few
J: TRBJ2-3
CDR3: CSAALLVGLADTQYF
DNA: TGCAGTGCTGCCCTCTTGGTGGGACTAGCAGATACGCAGTATTTT

V: TRBV24-1
length: 16
D: TRBD1
size: -
J: TRBJ1-5
CDR3: CATSASGQGLNQPQHF
DNA: TGTGCCACCAGTGCCAGCGGACAGGGCCTCAATCAGCCCCAGCATTTT

V: TRBV20-1
length: 17
D: TRBD1
size: -
J: TRBJ1-5
CDR3: CSARPAPETGLNQPQHF
DNA: TGCAGTGCTAGACCCGCCCCCGAGACAGGGCTCAATCAGCCCCAGCATTTT

V: TRBV25-1
length: 15
D: TRBD2
size: -
J: TRBJ2-7
CDR3: CASSDLAGTTYEQYF
DNA: TGTGCCAGCAGTGATTTAGCGGGGACTACCTACGAGCAGTACTTC

V: TRBV4-2
length: 15
D: TRBD1
size: -
J: TRBJ2-7
CDR3: CASSQTPGQGSEQYF
DNA: TGTGCCAGCAGCCAAACACCGGGACAGGGGAGCGAGCAGTACTTC

V: TRBV19
length: 14
D: TRBD2
size: few
J: TRBJ2-5
CDR3: CASSTSSGRKTQYF
DNA: TGTGCCAGTAGTACCTCTAGCGGGAGAAAGACCCAGTACTTC

V: TRBV6-1
length: 13
D: -
size: -
J: TRBJ2-5
CDR3: CASSSSLGETQYF
DNA: TGTGCCAGCAGCTCCAGCCTGGGAGAGACCCAGTACTTC

V: TRBV20-1
length: 14
D: -
size: -
J: TRBJ2-3
CDR3: CSAGATFSTDTQYF
DNA: TGCAGTGCTGGGGCGACCTTTTCAACAGATACGCAGTATTTT

V: TRBV6-2/TRBV6-3
length: 16
D: -
size: few
J: TRBJ1-5
CDR3: CASSESRGVSNQPQHF
DNA: TGTGCCAGCAGTGAATCCAGGGGAGTGAGCAATCAGCCCCAGCATTTT

V: TRBV11-3
length: 8
D: -
size: -
J: TRBJ1-1
CDR3: CAGTEAFF
DNA: TGTGCGGGGACTGAAGCTTTCTTT